These T cell receptor beta chains were read from a single sample in a study of blood T cell repertoires in COVID-19. Profiling relied on immunoSEQ multiplex PCR, and the TCRdb table lists in-frame clones only, not all of them. The table records 200,000 to 250,000 clones, approximately 90% of them present only once. The source material was peripheral blood. These receptors all stem from a woman aged 50 to 65 with COVID-19, enrolled during active disease. Both conserved end residues are part of each CDR3.

TRBV2	TRBJ2-3	CASSEVRGTDTQYF
TRBV7-6	TRBJ1-2	CASTKIGGSSYGYTF
TRBV27	TRBJ2-7	CASSLRAGGPAYEQYF
TRBV7-8	TRBJ1-5	CASSSPGQNQPQHF
TRBV7-2	TRBJ2-3	CASSQGLGDTQYF
TRBV4-3	TRBJ1-2	CASSQERKGVYGYTF
TRBV10-3	TRBJ1-1	CAISMTGNTEAFF
TRBV28	TRBJ2-3	CASSYRGWDTQYF
TRBV5-1	TRBJ2-1	CASSLAGGVSYNEQFF
TRBV3-1/TRBV3-2	TRBJ1-1	CASSQRDRNTEAFF
TRBV30	TRBJ1-4	CAWRQGSEKLFF
TRBV2	TRBJ1-6	CASSGAGPNSPLHF
TRBV19	TRBJ2-3	CASRRSAGGITTDTQYF
TRBV1	TRBJ1-6	CTSSHRPLWGEDNSPLHF
TRBV7-2	TRBJ1-2	CASSPRQGNYGYTF
TRBV24-1	TRBJ2-1	CATSDDRGQGYNEQFF
TRBV25-1	TRBJ1-6	CASRGGYSPLHF
TRBV6-5	TRBJ2-5	CASVIRGGRGETQYF
TRBV18	TRBJ1-2	CASSGRKVDGYTF
TRBV18	TRBJ2-7	CASSPLSQSYEQYF
TRBV19	TRBJ2-1	CAARDRSNEQFF
TRBV29-1	TRBJ1-3	CSVEWAGANTIYF
TRBV6-2/TRBV6-3	TRBJ2-6	CASSSWTSGALSGANVLTF
TRBV29-1	TRBJ1-4	CSVGVAGNNEKLFF
TRBV5-8	TRBJ1-5	CASSLADREYQPQHF
TRBV5-1	TRBJ1-2	CASSSGGLSYGYTF
TRBV2	TRBJ1-1	CASNPERGTEAFF
TRBV24-1	TRBJ2-1	CATSDPSLAGGIDEQFF
TRBV10-2	TRBJ1-6	CASQGGVLNSPLHF
TRBV5-1	TRBJ2-2	CASRDRTGIGELFF
TRBV30	TRBJ1-1	CAWSKRQSSSPGAFF
TRBV11-2	TRBJ1-2	CASSSGETEPYGYTF
TRBV28	TRBJ1-1	CASSLGGGTEAFF
TRBV6-2/TRBV6-3	TRBJ1-2	CASSRREEGTRSYGYTF
TRBV6-5	TRBJ2-1	CVAAEGQGEFF
TRBV7-2	TRBJ2-1	CASSLDAGGYGGRGNEQFF
TRBV7-6	TRBJ1-6	CASSSSGIGLGSPLHF
TRBV7-2	TRBJ2-2	CASKTSGGAHTGELFF
TRBV10-3	TRBJ1-1	CAIRIDREGFTEAFF
TRBV5-8	TRBJ2-3	CASSLTGVRRGTQYF
TRBV18	TRBJ1-2	CASSPRTGLPLGGYTF
TRBV5-8	TRBJ2-3	CASSLKAGGSTDTQYF
TRBV30	TRBJ2-7	CAWSVLGKVREQYF
TRBV4-3	TRBJ2-7	CASSQVRGYEQYF